What follows is one TCR beta chain and its context. Clones were sequenced by immunoSEQ multiplex PCR, and TCRdb holds only the in-frame ones, with some missing. The profile shows roughly 200,000 clones, about 80% of them singletons. This sample stems from a study of blood T cell repertoires in COVID-19. Across the whole study: COVID-19 samples, acute and convalescent, were from the United States, Italy and Spain.

This CDR3 has 15 amino acids. V was shortened by 0 bases and J by 4 bases, with 13 bases between the two germline ends. Germline loops: CDR1 SGDLS, CDR2 YYNGEE. The source of this sequence is a man aged 50 to 60 with active or convalescent COVID-19. V gene TRBV9 combines with J gene TRBJ1-1; no clear D. Sequencing used peripheral blood. In DNA, the CDR3 is TGTGCCAGCAGCGTAGATCCCACGCGCGGCACTGAAGCTTTCTTT. Translated: CASSVDPTRGTEAFF. The entire variable domain, with the rest obtained from reference TRBV9 and TRBJ1-1, is as follows: DSGVTQTPKHLITATGQRVTLRCSPRSGDLSVYWYQQSLDQGLQFLIQYYNGEERAKGNILERFSAQQFPDLHSELNLSSLELGDSALYFCASSVDPTRGTEAFFGQGTRLTVV.